One TCR beta chain is described in this entry. This specimen comes from a study of blood T cells in healthy people across ages. The authors ran a second PCR of 7 to 11 cycles using a sample-barcoded 5' primer and a J-beta primer mix. TCRdb independently ran MiXCR on the 5' RACE reads; one entry per CDR3 protein. The table includes about 1 million distinct CDR3 sequences, more than 35% detected once. The source of this sequence is a woman aged 55-75 years in good health. Sequenced sample: blood.

DNA of the CDR3: TGCGCCAGCAGCCTCGACAGGGTACGCTACGAGCAGTACTTC. It codes for CASSLDRVRYEQYF. The rearrangement joins TRBV5-1 to TRBJ2-7; 7 bases match TRBD1. V was clipped by 4 bases and J by 3 bases; unmatched bases: 7. Germline CDR1 SGHRS, CDR2 YFSETQ. There are 14 residues in the CDR3.